These 8 T cell receptor beta chains originate from one sample sequenced in a study of blood T cells in healthy people across ages. It was with a sample-barcoded 5' primer and a J-beta primer mix that a second PCR of roughly 6 to 12 cycles was run. TCRdb processed the 5' RACE reads anew with MiXCR; each CDR3 protein has one entry. The sample has 870,000 or so distinct CDR3 sequences, about 28% seen once. Specimen: blood. Receptors originate from a woman over 75 in good health.

This clonotype was recorded at least ten times. This rearrangement joins TRBV11-2 to TRBJ1-2, with 10 positions matching TRBD1. Looked up from germline, CDR1 is SGHAT and CDR2 is FQNNGV. V shed 0 bases and J 5 bases; nucleotides not matched to a gene: 6. This CDR3 is built from 16 residues. CDR3 DNA sequence: TGTGCCAGCAGCTTAGATCCCGGGACAGGGGTTTATGGCTACACCTTC. It specifies CASSLDPGTGVYGYTF.

The table lists this clonotype with a few counts. A clone one base away is much larger, so this may be a read error. V and J are TRBV7-2 and TRBJ2-6; 9 bases fit TRBD2. The junction had 12 bases not matched to a gene; V was cut back by 7 bases and J by 2 bases. Germline-derived CDR1 and CDR2 are SGHTA and FQGNSA. CDR3 length: 18 residues. Here the CDR3 reads CASTPQAGGLPGANVLTF. Written as DNA, the CDR3 is TGTGCCAGCACCCCACAAGCGGGGGGTCTCCCTGGGGCCAACGTCCTGACTTTC.

The rearrangement uses TRBV13 and TRBJ2-7; D not certain. The ends were cut back, 1 base at V and 7 bases at J, with 14 bases in the middle. There are 14 residues in the CDR3. CDR1 PRHDT and CDR2 FYEKMQ come from the germline V gene (reference sequence). Here the CDR3 DNA reads TGTGCCAGCAGCTTAGAGTCGGATGTACAGGAGCAGTACTTC. This codes for CASSLESDVQEQYF.

This clonotype has ten or more counts. The chain combines TRBV7-8 with TRBJ1-5; 8 bases are shared with TRBD1. Germline CDR1 and CDR2: SGHVS and FQNEAQ. The CDR3 length is 16 residues. With 1 base clipped from V and 6 bases from J, the junction kept 8 bases outside the gene matches. The CDR3 bases are TGTGCCAGCAGCTTAGAACCAGGGGGCGGCATTCAGCCCCAGCATTTT. Protein product: CASSLEPGGGIQPQHF. Full variable domain (outside the CDR3, taken from reference TRBV7-8 and TRBJ1-5): GAGVSQSPRYKVAKRGQDVALRCDPISGHVSLFWYQQALGQGPEFLTYFQNEAQLDKSGLPSDRFFAERPEGSVSTLKIQRTQQEDSAVYLCASSLEPGGGIQPQHFGDGTRLSIL.

V gene TRBV12-3 or TRBV12-4 combines with J gene TRBJ1-2, with D unclear. The length of the CDR3 is 13 residues. Trimming left V 7 bases short and J 4 bases short, with 13 bases between. The CDR3 nucleotides are TGTGCCAGCAATACCCCGGGAGCCTATGGCTACACCTTC. It yields the protein CASNTPGAYGYTF.

A note on this clonotype: A much larger clone lies one base from this, so it may be a read error. This chain connects TRBV3-1 to TRBJ2-7; D is perhaps TRBD2 (5 bases). Germline V gene sequence: CDR1 LGHDT, CDR2 YNNKEL (reference sequence). CDR3 length: 15 amino acids. The CDR3 region has the DNA TGTACCAGCAGCCAAGCCGGGATCCCGGGCTACGAGCAGTACTTC. Its translation is CTSSQAGIPGYEQYF.

This chain links TRBV7-2 with TRBJ1-5, with D perhaps matching TRBD1 (5 bases). The ends were cut back, 3 bases at V and 3 bases at J, with 12 bases in the middle. Looked up from germline, CDR1 is SGHTA and CDR2 is FQGNSA. There are 15 residues in the CDR3. This chain's CDR3 is CASSFSGLYNQPQHF. The CDR3 DNA follows: TGTGCCAGCAGCTTCTCGGGACTGTACAATCAGCCCCAGCATTTT.

This clonotype was seen a handful of times. The chain recombines TRBV7-9 with TRBJ1-1; unclear D gene. CDR1 is SEHNR and CDR2 is FQNEAQ in the germline V gene (reference sequence). The V gene lost 2 bases and the J gene lost 3 bases, with 13 bases spanning the gap. The CDR3 totals 15 residues. The CDR3 region has the DNA TGTGCCAGCAGCTTACTCCCCCGGTCCGACACTGAAGCTTTCTTT. Protein sequence: CASSLLPRSDTEAFF.